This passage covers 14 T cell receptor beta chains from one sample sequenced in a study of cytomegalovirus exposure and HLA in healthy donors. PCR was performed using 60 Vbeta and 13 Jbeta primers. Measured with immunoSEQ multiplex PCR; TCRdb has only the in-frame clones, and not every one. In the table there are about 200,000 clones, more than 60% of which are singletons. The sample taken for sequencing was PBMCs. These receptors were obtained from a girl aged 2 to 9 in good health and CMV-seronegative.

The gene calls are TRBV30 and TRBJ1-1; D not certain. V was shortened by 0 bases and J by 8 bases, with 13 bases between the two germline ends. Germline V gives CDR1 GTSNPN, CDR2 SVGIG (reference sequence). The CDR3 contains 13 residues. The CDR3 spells CAWSVFGVDEAFF. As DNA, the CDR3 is TGTGCCTGGAGTGTGTTCGGGGTCGACGAAGCTTTCTTT.

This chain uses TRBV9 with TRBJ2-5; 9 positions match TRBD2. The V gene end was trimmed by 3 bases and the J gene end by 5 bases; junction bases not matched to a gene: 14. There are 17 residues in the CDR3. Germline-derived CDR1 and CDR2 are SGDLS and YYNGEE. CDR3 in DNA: TGTGCCAGCAGCGCGTCTCTGGGCGGGGGGGCCGGTGAGACCCAGTACTTC. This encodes CASSASLGGGAGETQYF.

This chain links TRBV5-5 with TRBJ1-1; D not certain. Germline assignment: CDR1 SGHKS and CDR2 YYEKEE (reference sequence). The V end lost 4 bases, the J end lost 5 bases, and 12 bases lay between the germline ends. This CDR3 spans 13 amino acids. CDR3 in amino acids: CASSAAGVTEAFF. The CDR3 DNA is TGTGCCAGCAGCGCCGCCGGAGTAACTGAAGCTTTCTTT.

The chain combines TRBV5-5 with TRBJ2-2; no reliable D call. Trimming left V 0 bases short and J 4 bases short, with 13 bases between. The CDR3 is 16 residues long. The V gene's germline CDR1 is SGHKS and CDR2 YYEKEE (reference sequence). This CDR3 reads CASSLASEQFTGELFF. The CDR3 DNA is TGTGCCAGCAGCTTGGCCTCTGAACAGTTCACCGGGGAGCTGTTTTTT.

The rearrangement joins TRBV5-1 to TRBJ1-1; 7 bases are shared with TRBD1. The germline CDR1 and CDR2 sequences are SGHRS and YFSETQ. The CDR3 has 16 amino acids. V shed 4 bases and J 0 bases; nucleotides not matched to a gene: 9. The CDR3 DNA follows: TGCGCCAGCAGCCCCCATACAGGGGACATGAACACTGAAGCTTTCTTT. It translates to CASSPHTGDMNTEAFF. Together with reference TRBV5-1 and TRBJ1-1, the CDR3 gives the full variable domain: KAGVTQTPRYLIKTRGQQVTLSCSPISGHRSVSWYQQTPGQGLQFLFEYFSETQRNKGNFPGRFSGRQFSNSRSEMNVSTLELGDSALYLCASSPHTGDMNTEAFFGQGTRLTVV.

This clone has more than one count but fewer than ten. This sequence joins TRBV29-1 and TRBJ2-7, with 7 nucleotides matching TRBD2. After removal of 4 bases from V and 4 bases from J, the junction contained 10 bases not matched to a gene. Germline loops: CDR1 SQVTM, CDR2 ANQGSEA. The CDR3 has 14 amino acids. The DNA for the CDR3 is TGCAGCGTTGGGGGTGACGGGAGGAGATACGAGCAGTACTTC. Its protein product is CSVGGDGRRYEQYF.

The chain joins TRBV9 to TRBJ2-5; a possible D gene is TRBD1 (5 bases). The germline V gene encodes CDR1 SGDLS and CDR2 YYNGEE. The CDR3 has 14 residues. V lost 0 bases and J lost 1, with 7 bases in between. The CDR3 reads CASSVGGVQETQYF. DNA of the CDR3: TGTGCCAGCAGCGTAGGGGGCGTCCAAGAGACCCAGTACTTC.

CDR3 sequence reads: CASSFRDRYYGYTF. The CDR3 DNA reads as TGTGCCAGCAGCTTTCGGGACAGGTACTATGGCTACACCTTC. The chain combines TRBV5-5 with TRBJ1-2; 8 bases fit TRBD1. J lost 3 bases, V lost 2 bases, and 3 bases had no gene match. The germline V gene has CDR1 SGHKS and CDR2 YYEKEE (reference sequence). This CDR3 has 14 residues. Together with reference TRBV5-5 and TRBJ1-2, the CDR3 gives the full variable domain: DAGVTQSPTHLIKTRGQQVTLRCSPISGHKSVSWYQQVLGQGPQFIFQYYEKEERGRGNFPDRFSARQFPNYSSELNVNALLLGDSALYLCASSFRDRYYGYTFGSGTRLTVV.

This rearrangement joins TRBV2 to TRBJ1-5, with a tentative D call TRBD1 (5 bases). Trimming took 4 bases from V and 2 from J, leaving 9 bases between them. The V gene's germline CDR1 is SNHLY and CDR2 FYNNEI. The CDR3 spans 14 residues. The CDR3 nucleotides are TGTGCCAGCAGTGCGGAAGGGGGCAATCAGCCCCAGCATTTT. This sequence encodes CASSAEGGNQPQHF.

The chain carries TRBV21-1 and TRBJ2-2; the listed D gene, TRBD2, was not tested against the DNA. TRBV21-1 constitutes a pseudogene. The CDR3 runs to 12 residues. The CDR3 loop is CASSKSGGELFF. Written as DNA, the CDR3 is TGTGCCAGCAGCAAATCGGGCGGGGAGCTGTTTTTT.

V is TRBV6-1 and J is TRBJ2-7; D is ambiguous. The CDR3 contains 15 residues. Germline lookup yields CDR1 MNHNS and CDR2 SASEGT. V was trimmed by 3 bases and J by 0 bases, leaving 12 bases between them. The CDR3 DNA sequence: TGTGCCAGCAGTGATATCGGGTTGAGCTCCTACGAGCAGTACTTC. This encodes CASSDIGLSSYEQYF.

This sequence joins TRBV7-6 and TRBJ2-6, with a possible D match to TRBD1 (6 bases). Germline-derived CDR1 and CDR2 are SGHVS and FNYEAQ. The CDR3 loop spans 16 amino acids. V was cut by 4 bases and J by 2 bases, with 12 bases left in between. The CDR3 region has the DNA TGTGCCAGCAGCTATACCGCAGGGGCTGGGGCCAACGTCCTGACTTTC. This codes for CASSYTAGAGANVLTF.

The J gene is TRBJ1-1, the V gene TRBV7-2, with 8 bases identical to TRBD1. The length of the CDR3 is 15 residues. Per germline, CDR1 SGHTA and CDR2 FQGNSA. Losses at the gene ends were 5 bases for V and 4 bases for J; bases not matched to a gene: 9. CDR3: CASSVGQGMTTEAFF. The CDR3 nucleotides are TGTGCCAGCAGCGTCGGACAGGGTATGACCACTGAAGCTTTCTTT.

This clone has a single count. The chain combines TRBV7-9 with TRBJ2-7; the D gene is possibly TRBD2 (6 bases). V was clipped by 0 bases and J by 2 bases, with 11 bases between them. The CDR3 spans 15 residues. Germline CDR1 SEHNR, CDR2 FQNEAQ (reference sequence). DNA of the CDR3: TGTGCCAGCAGCTTAGCGCGGGACTTCGCCTACGAGCAGTACTTC. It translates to CASSLARDFAYEQYF. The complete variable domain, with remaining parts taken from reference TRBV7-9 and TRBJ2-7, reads DTGVSQNPRHKITKRGQNVTFRCDPISEHNRLYWYRQTLGQGPEFLTYFQNEAQLEKSRLLSDRFSAERPKGSFSTLEIQRTEQGDSAMYLCASSLARDFAYEQYFGPGTRLTVT.